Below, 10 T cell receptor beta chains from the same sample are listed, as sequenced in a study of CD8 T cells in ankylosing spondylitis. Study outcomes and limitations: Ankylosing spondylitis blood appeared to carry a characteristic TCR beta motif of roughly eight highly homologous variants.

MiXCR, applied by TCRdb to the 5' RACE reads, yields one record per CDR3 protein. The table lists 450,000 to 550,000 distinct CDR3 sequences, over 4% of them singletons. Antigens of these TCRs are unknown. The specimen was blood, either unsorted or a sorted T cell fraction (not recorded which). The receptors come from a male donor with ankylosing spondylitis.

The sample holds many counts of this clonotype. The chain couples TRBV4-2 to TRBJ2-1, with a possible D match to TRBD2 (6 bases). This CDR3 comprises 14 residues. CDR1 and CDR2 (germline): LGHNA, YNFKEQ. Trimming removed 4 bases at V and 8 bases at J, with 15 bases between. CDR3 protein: CASSLKYGGDEQFF. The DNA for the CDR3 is TGTGCCAGCAGCCTCAAGTATGGCGGGGATGAGCAGTTCTTC.

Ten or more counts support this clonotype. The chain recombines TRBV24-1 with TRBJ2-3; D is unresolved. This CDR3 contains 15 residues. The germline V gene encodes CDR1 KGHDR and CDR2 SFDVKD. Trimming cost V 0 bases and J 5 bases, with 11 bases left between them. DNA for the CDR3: TGTGCCACCAGTGATTTGCGAACCGAAGGAGATACGCAGTATTTT. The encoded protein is CATSDLRTEGDTQYF.

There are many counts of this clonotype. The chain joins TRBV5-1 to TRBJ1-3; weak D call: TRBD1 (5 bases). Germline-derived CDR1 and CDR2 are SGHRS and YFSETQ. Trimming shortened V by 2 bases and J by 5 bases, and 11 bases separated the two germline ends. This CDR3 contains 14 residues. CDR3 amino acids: CASSFAGNRNTIYF. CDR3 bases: TGCGCCAGCAGCTTCGCAGGGAATAGAAACACCATATATTTT.

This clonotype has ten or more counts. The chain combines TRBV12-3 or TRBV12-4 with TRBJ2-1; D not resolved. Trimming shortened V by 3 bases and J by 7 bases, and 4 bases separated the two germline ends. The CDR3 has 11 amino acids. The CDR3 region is CASSFLNEQFF. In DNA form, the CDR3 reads TGTGCCAGCAGTTTCCTGAATGAGCAGTTCTTC.

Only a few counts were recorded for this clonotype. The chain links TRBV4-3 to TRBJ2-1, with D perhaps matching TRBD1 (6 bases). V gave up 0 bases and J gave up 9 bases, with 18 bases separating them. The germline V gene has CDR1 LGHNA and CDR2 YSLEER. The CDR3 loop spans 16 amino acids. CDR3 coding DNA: TGCGCCAGCAGCCAAGAAGTACAGGGACGGAGCAGTGAGCAGTTCTTC. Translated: CASSQEVQGRSSEQFF.

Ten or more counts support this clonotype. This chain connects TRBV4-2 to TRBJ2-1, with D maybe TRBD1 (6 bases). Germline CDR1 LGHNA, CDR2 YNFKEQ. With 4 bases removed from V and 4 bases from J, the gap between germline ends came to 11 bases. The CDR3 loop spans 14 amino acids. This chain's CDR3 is CASSPRTVYNEQFF. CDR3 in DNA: TGTGCCAGCAGCCCCCGGACAGTTTACAATGAGCAGTTCTTC.

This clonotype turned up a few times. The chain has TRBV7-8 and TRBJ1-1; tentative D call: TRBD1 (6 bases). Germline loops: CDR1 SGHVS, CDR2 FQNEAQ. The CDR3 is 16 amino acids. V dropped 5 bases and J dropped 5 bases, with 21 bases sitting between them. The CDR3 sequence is CASSPLNRGLGTEAFF. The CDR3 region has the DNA TGTGCCAGCAGCCCGCTGAATAGGGGGTTGGGGACTGAAGCTTTCTTT.

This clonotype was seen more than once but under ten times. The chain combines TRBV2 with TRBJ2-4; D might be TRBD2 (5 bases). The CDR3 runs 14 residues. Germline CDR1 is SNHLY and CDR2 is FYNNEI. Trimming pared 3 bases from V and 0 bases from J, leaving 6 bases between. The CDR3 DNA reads TGTGCCAGCAGTGACGGACTAGCCAAAAACATTCAGTACTTC. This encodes CASSDGLAKNIQYF.

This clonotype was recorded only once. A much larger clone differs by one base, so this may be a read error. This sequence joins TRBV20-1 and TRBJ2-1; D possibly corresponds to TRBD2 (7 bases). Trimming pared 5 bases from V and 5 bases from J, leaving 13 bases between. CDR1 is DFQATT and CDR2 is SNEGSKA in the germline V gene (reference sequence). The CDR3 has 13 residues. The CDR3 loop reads CSAGRDIDNEQFF. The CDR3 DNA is TGCAGTGCTGGGAGGGACATCGACAATGAGCAGTTCTTC.

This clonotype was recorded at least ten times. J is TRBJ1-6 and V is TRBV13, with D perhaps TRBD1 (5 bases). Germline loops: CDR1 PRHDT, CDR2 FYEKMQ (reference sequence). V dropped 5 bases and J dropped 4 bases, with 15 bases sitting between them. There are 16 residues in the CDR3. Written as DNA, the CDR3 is TGTGCCAGCAGCAAGGGGACCCAGTCTTATAATTCACCCCTCCACTTT. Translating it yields CASSKGTQSYNSPLHF.